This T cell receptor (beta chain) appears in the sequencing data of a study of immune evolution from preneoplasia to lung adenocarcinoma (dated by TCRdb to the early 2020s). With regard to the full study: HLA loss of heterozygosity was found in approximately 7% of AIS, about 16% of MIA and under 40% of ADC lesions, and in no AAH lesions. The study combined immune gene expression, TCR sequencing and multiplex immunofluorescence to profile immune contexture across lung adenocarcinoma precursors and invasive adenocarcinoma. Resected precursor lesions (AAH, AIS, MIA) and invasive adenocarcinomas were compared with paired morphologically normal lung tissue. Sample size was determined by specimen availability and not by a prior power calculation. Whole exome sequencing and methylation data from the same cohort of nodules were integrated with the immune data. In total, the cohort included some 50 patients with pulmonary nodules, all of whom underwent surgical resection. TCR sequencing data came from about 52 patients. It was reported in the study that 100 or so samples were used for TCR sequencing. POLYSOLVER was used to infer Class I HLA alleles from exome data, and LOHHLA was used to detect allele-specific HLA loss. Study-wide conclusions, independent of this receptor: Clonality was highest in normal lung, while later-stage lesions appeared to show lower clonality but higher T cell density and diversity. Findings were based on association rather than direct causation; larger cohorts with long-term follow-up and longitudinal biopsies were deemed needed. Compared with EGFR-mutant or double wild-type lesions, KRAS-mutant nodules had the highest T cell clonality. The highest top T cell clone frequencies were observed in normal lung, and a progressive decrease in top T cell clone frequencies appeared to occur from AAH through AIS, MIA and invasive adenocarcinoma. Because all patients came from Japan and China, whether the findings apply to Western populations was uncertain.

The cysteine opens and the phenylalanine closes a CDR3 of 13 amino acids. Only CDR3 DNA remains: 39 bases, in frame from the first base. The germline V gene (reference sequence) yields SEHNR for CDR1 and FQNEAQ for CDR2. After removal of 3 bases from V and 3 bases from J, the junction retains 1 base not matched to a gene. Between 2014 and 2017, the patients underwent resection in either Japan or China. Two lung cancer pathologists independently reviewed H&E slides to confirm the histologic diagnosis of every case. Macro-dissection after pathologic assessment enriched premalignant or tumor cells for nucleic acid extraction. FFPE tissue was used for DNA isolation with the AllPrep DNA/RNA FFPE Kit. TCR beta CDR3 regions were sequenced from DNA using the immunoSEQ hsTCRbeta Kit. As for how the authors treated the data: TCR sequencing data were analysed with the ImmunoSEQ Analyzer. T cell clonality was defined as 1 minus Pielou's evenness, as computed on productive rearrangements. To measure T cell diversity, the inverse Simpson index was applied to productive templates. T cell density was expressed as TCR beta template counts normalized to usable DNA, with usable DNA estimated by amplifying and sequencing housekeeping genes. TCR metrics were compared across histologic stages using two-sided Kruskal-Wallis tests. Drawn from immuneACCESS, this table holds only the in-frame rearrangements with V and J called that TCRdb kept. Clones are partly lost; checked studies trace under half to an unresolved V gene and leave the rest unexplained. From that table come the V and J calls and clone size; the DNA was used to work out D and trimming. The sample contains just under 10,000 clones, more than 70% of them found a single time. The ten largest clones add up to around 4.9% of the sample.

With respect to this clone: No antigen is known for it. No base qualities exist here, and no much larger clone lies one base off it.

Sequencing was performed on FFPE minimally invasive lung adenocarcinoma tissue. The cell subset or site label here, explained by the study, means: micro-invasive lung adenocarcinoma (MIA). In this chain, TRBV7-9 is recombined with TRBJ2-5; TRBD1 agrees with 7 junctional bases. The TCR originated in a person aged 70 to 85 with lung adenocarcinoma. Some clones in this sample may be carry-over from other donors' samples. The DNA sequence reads TGTGCCAGCAGCTTTACAGGGGAAGAGACCCAGTACTTC. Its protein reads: CASSFTGEETQYF.